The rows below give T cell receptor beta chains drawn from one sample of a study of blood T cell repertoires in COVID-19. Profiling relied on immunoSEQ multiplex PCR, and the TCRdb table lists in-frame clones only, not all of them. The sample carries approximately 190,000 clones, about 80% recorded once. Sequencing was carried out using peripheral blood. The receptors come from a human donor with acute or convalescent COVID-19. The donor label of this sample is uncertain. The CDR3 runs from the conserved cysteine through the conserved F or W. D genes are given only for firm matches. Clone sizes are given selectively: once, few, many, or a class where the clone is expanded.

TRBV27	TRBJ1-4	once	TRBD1	TGTGCCAGCAGGGGACAGGGGGATGAAAAACTGTTTTTT	CASRGQGDEKLFF
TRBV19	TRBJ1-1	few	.	TGTGCCAGTAGTATAGGTTACATGACAACACTGAAAGCTTTCTTT	CASSIGYMTTLKAFF
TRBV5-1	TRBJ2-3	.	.	TGCGCCAGCAGCCTGCTGGGGGGAAGGGGCACAGATACGCAGTATTTT	CASSLLGGRGTDTQYF
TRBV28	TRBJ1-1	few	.	TGTGCCAGCACCCCATTGGGGGGACCCAACACTGAAGCTTTCTTT	CASTPLGGPNTEAFF
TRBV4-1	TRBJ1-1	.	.	TGCGCCAGCAGCCAAGATATGCGGACTGAAGCTTTCTTT	CASSQDMRTEAFF
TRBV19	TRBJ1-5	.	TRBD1	TGTGCCAGTAGTATCCCCGGACAGGTCGGTAGTCAGCCCCAGCATTTT	CASSIPGQVGSQPQHF
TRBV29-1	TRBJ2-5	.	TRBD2	TGCAGCGTTGATTCCCTAGCGGGAGGGGGGGAGACCCAGTACTTC	CSVDSLAGGGETQYF
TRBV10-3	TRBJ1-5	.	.	TGTGCCATCAGTTCGAGGGTGGGGAATCAGCCCCAGCATTTT	CAISSRVGNQPQHF
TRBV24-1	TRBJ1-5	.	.	TGTGCCACCAGTGATTCCTCTGGGCGACCCAATCAGCCCCAGCATTTT	CATSDSSGRPNQPQHF
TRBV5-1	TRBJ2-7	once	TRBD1	TGCGCCAGCAGCGCCGGGACAGGGGGCTTCGAGCAGTACTTC	CASSAGTGGFEQYF
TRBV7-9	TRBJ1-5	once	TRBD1	TGTGCCAGCAGCTTAGGGGACTCCACAGGGGGGAATCAGCCCCAGCATTTT	CASSLGDSTGGNQPQHF
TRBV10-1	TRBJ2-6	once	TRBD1	TGCGCCACCAGAAGACCGGGACAGGCAAGACACTCTGGGGCCAACGTCCTGACTTTC	CATRRPGQARHSGANVLTF
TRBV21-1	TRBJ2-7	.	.	TGTGCCAGCTCTTTCGGCGGCCACGAGCAGTACTTC	CASSFGGHEQYF
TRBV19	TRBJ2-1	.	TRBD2	TGTGCCAGTAGTAGCGGGAGTGGCTCCTACAATGAGCAGTTCTTC	CASSSGSGSYNEQFF
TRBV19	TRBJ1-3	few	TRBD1	TGTGCCAGTACTACAGGGGTTGGAAACACCATATATTTT	CASTTGVGNTIYF
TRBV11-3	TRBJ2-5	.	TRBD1	TGTGCCAGCAGCTTAGGGGCAGGGGGCGCCGAGACCCAGTACTTC	CASSLGAGGAETQYF
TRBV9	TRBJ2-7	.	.	TGTGCCAGCAGCGTAGGGGCAGGTATCGAGCAGTACTTC	CASSVGAGIEQYF
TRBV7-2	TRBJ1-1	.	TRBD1	TGTGCCAGCAGCTTAGTTGGGACAGGAGCTGTGAACACTGAAGCTTTCTTT	CASSLVGTGAVNTEAFF
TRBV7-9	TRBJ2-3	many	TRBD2	TGTGCCAGCAGCCCTACTAGCGGGAGCACAGATACGCAGTATTTT	CASSPTSGSTDTQYF
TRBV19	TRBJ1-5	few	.	TGTGCCAGTAGTCCCGGACAGTTATATAGCAATCAGCCCCAGCATTTT	CASSPGQLYSNQPQHF
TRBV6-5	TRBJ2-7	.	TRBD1	TGTGCCAGCAGATCCGAGGGACAGTCTGGGGAGCAGTACTTC	CASRSEGQSGEQYF
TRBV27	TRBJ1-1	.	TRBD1	TGTGCCAGCAGTTTCGAATATAGAGACAGGGGTAACACTGAAGCTTTCTTT	CASSFEYRDRGNTEAFF
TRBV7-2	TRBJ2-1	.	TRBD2	TGTGCCAGCAGCTTAGACCCAGCGGGAGGCTTCGGGCCGTTCTTC	CASSLDPAGGFGPFF
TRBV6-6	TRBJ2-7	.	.	TGTGCCAGCAGTTCCCGGGGGCAGGGGGAGTCCTACGAGCAGTACTTC	CASSSRGQGESYEQYF
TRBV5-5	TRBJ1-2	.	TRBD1	TGTGCCAGCAGGCCCGGGACAGGGTATACCTATGGCTACACCTTC	CASRPGTGYTYGYTF
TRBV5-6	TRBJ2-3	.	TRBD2	TGTGCCAGCAGCTTGGGTAGCGGGAGGGCCGGAGATACGCAGTATTTT	CASSLGSGRAGDTQYF